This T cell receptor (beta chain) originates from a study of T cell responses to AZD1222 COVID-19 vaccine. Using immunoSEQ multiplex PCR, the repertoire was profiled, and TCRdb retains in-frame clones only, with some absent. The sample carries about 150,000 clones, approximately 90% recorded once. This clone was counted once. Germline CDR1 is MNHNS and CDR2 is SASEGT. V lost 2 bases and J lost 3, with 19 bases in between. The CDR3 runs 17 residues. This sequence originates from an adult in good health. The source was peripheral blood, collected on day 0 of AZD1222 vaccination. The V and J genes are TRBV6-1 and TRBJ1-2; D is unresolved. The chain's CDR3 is CASSEPSPGRRHYGYTF. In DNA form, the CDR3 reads TGTGCCAGCAGTGAACCTAGCCCCGGACGGAGGCACTATGGCTACACCTTC.